The 13 T cell receptor beta chains reported below all come from one sample, sequenced in a study of cytomegalovirus exposure and HLA in healthy donors. Both 60 Vbeta primers and 13 Jbeta primers went into the PCR. Data came from immunoSEQ multiplex PCR; TCRdb stores just in-frame clones and leaves some out. The repertoire consists of about 160,000 clones, with roughly 81% occurring once and the leading ten covering about 2%. The sample comprised PBMCs. These receptors were collected from a man between 18 and 29 years old in good health and CMV-seropositive.

This chain links TRBV7-9 with TRBJ1-1, with D perhaps matching TRBD1 (5 bases). Per germline, CDR1 SEHNR and CDR2 FQNEAQ (reference sequence). The CDR3 is 13 residues long. With 3 bases removed from V and 2 bases from J, the gap between germline ends came to 7 bases. The CDR3 bases are TGTGCCAGCAGCTTCGGGGGTAACACTGAAGCTTTCTTT. Translating gives CASSFGGNTEAFF.

V gene TRBV5-1 combines with J gene TRBJ1-4; a possible D gene is TRBD1 (5 bases). The germline CDR1 and CDR2 sequences are SGHRS and YFSETQ. The CDR3 is 15 amino acids. Trimming pared 4 bases from V and 10 bases from J, leaving 20 bases between. The CDR3 sequence: CASSPQAGGDGKLFF. DNA of the CDR3: TGCGCCAGCAGCCCTCAAGCCGGGGGAGACGGAAAACTGTTTTTT.

The chain combines TRBV14 with TRBJ1-1, with D tentatively TRBD1 (5 bases). Germline CDR1 SGHDN, CDR2 FVKESK. Trimming stripped 6 bases from V and 1 base from J, with 6 bases between. There are 12 residues in the CDR3. CDR3 DNA sequence: TGTGCCAGCAGGACAGCGAACACTGAAGCTTTCTTT. This sequence encodes CASRTANTEAFF. Combining the CDR3 with reference TRBV14 and TRBJ1-1 gives the whole variable domain EAGVTQFPSHSVIEKGQTVTLRCDPISGHDNLYWYRRVMGKEIKFLLHFVKESKQDESGMPNNRFLAERTGGTYSTLKVQPAELEDSGVYFCASRTANTEAFFGQGTRLTVV.

The rearrangement links TRBV9 to TRBJ2-5, with a tentative D call TRBD2 (5 bases). Germline V gene data show CDR1 as SGDLS and CDR2 as YYNGEE. The CDR3 is 14 residues long. Trimming shortened V by 4 bases and J by 4 bases, and 14 bases separated the two germline ends. This CDR3 is CASSSRAVGETQYF. CDR3 in DNA: TGTGCCAGCAGCTCGAGGGCCGTAGGAGAGACCCAGTACTTC.

The V gene is TRBV7-9, the J gene TRBJ1-3, with D hard to call. Trimming cost V 3 bases and J 0 bases, with 6 bases left between them. CDR3 length equals 14 residues. CDR1 SEHNR and CDR2 FQNEAQ come from the germline V gene (reference sequence). In nucleotides, the CDR3 is TGTGCCAGCAGCTTTGGGAGCTCTGGAAACACCATATATTTT. As protein: CASSFGSSGNTIYF.

The CDR3 here is CASSPRQGDSGNTIYF. For the CDR3, the DNA is TGTGCCAGCAGCCCACGACAGGGAGACTCTGGAAACACCATATATTTT. V is TRBV7-9 and J is TRBJ1-3; 7 nucleotides align to TRBD1. CDR1 and CDR2 from the germline V gene are SEHNR and FQNEAQ (reference sequence). The CDR3 contains 16 residues. V gave up 5 bases and J gave up 0 bases; unmatched junction bases: 7.

V is TRBV7-9 and J is TRBJ2-7; 7 bases match TRBD1. The CDR3 covers 15 residues. After removal of 1 base from V and 5 bases from J, the junction contained 8 bases not matched to a gene. Germline values: CDR1 SEHNR, CDR2 FQNEAQ (reference sequence). Here the CDR3 DNA reads TGTGCCAGCAGCTTAGGTACAGGGGTCTTCCACGAGCAGTACTTC. It yields the protein CASSLGTGVFHEQYF.

The rearrangement joins TRBV29-1 to TRBJ2-1; weak D call: TRBD1 (5 bases). CDR1 is SQVTM and CDR2 is ANQGSEA in the germline V gene. This CDR3 has 11 residues. V gave up 5 bases and J gave up 9 bases, with 11 bases separating them. The DNA of the CDR3 is TGCAGCGTTCGGTCTCAGGGTGAGCAGTTCTTC. This translates into CSVRSQGEQFF.

V gene TRBV9 combines with J gene TRBJ1-1, with D hard to call. The length of the CDR3 is 14 residues. The germline gives CDR1 SGDLS, CDR2 YYNGEE. Between the trimmed V and J ends, which lost 2 bases and 8 bases, there was a span of 16 bases. This CDR3 reads CASSVTYSYREAFF. CDR3 sequence (DNA): TGTGCCAGCAGCGTTACTTACAGCTACAGAGAAGCTTTCTTT.

This chain links TRBV18 with TRBJ2-1; 7 bases are shared with TRBD1. This CDR3 comprises 15 residues. With 3 bases clipped from V and 5 bases from J, the junction kept 7 bases outside the gene matches. Germline V CDR1 and CDR2: KGHSH, LQKENI. Here the CDR3 DNA reads TGTGCCAGCTCACCCGCCGGGACAGAACACAATGAGCAGTTCTTC. Its translation is CASSPAGTEHNEQFF.

The V and J genes are TRBV27 and TRBJ1-1; no firm D call. V lost 5 bases and J 0 bases, leaving 13 bases between the germline ends. Germline assignment: CDR1 MNHEY and CDR2 SMNVEV (reference sequence). The CDR3 spans 15 residues. The CDR3 is CASSNRAAMNTEAFF. The CDR3, as DNA: TGTGCCAGCAGTAACAGAGCAGCAATGAACACTGAAGCTTTCTTT.

This clone came up once. V gene TRBV18 combines with J gene TRBJ2-3, with a weak D call TRBD2 (6 bases). There are 12 residues in the CDR3. Trimming stripped 6 bases from V and 4 bases from J, with 8 bases between. Germline CDR1 and CDR2: KGHSH and LQKENI. The CDR3 nucleotides read TGTGCCAGCTCGGAGCGGGCAGATACGCAGTATTTT. This codes for CASSERADTQYF.

The chain combines TRBV7-6 with TRBJ2-1, with 8 positions matching TRBD2. The germline gives CDR1 SGHVS, CDR2 FNYEAQ. The V and J ends lost 5 bases and 7 bases, in that order; junction bases with no gene match: 13. The CDR3 length is 16 residues. As DNA, the CDR3 is TGTGCCAGCAGCCCCCAATCCGCGGGGGGTAGAAATGAGCAGTTCTTC. This gives the protein CASSPQSAGGRNEQFF.